This TCR beta chain was obtained from a study of type 1 and type 2 diabetes patients. Study background: Across the study, 15 million to 20 million paired-end reads were produced. Broader study findings: Between type 2 diabetes and control samples, V and J usage averaged approximately 0.97 correlation.

PCR was run on genomic DNA. Multiplex PCR with 30 forward and 13 reverse primers amplified the TCR beta CDR3. TCRdb re-called the multiplex PCR reads through MiXCR, storing one row per CDR3 protein. The sample records 250,000 or so distinct CDR3 sequences, roughly 44% being singletons. V lost 3 bases to trimming and J lost 6 bases, with 15 bases between them. The CDR3 is 14 amino acids. In germline, CDR1 is SGHRS, CDR2 YFSETQ. Concerning this clonotype itself: Its cognate antigen is unknown.

This sequence was found in a man aged 18 to 30 with type 2 diabetes. The chain is built from TRBV5-1 and TRBJ1-2, with D unresolved. The sample taken for sequencing was peripheral blood mononuclear cells (PBMCs). CDR3 amino acids: CASSSPGSAHGYTF. For the CDR3, the DNA is TGCGCCAGCAGCTCTCCGGGCTCAGCCCATGGCTACACCTTC. Full variable domain (rest looked up from reference TRBV5-1 and TRBJ1-2): KAGVTQTPRYLIKTRGQQVTLSCSPISGHRSVSWYQQTPGQGLQFLFEYFSETQRNKGNFPGRFSGRQFSNSRSEMNVSTLELGDSALYLCASSSPGSAHGYTFGSGTRLTVV.